Described below is a single T cell receptor beta chain sequence and its context. This CDR3 has 14 residues. V dropped 4 bases and J dropped 5 bases, with 14 bases sitting between them. The V gene's germline CDR1 is MDHEN and CDR2 SYDVKM. The data stem from a study of blood T cell repertoires in COVID-19. Some clones are missing from TCRdb's copy, which holds only in-frame ones; the method was immunoSEQ multiplex PCR. The repertoire consists of a few hundred thousand clones, with less than 90% occurring once and the leading ten covering approximately 3%. The genes are TRBV28 and TRBJ2-5; perhaps TRBD1 as D (8 bases). This TCR came from a woman in her fifties or sixties who had recovered from COVID-19. The sequenced sample was PBMCs or T cells enriched from blood (not recorded which). The CDR3 coding sequence is TGTGCCAGCAGTTCGGACAGGGAGGGGGAGACCCAGTACTTC. Protein product: CASSSDREGETQYF.